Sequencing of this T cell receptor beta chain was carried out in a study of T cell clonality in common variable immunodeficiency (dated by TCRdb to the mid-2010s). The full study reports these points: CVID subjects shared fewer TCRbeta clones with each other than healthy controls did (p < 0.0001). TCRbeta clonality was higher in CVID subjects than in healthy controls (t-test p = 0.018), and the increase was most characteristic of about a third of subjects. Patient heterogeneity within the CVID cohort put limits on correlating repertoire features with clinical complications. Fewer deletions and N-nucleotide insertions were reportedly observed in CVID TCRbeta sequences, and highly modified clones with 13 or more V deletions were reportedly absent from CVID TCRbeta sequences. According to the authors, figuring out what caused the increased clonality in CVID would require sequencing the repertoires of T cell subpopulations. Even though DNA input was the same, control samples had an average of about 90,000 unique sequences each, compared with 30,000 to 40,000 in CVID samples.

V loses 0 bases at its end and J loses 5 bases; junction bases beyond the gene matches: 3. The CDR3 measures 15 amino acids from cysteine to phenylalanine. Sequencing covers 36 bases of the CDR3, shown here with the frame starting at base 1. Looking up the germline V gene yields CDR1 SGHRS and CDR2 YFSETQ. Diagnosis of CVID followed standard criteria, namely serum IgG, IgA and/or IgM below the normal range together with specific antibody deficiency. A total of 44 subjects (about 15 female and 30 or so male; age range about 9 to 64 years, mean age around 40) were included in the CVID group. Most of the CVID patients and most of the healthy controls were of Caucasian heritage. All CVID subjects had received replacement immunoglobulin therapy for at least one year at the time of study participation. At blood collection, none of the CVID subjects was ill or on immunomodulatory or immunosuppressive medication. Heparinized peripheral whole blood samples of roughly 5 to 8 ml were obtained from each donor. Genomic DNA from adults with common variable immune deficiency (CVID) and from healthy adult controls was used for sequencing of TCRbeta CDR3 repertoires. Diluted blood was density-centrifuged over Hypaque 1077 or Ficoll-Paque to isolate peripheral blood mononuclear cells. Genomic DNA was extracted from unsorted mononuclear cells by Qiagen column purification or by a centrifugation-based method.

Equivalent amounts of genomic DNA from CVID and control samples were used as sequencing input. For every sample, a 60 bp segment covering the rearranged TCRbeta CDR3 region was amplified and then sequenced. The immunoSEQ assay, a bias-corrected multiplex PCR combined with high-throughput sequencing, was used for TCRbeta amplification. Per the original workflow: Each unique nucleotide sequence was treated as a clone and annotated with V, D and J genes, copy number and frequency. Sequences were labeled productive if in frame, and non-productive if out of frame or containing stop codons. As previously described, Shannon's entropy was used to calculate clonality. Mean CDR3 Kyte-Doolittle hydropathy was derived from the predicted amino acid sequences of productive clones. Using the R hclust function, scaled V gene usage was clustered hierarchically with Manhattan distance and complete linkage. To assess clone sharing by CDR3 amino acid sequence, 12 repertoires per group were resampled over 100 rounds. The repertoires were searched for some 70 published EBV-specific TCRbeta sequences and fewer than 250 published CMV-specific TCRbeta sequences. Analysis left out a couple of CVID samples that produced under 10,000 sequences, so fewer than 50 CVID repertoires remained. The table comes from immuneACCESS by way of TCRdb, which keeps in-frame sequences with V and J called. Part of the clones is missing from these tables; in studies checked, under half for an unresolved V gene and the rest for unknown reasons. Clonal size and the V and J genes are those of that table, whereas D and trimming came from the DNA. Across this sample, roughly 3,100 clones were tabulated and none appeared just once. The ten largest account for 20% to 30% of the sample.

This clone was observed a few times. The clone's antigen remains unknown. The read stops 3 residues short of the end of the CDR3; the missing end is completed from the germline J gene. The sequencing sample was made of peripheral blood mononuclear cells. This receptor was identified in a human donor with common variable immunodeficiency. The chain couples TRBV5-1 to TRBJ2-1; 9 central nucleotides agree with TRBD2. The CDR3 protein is CASSLVVAGDNEQFF. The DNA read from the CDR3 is TGCGCCAGCAGCTTGGTGGTAGCGGGGGACAATGAG.